This record looks at one T cell receptor beta chain sequence and its context. Trimming stripped 3 bases from V and 5 bases from J, with 19 bases between. This CDR3 is built from 16 residues. Germline V gene lookup returns CDR1 LGHDT and CDR2 YNNKEL (reference sequence). The data stem from a study of blood T cell repertoires in COVID-19. Some clones are missing from TCRdb's copy, which holds only in-frame ones; the method was immunoSEQ multiplex PCR. The sample has approximately 120,000 clones; about four fifths are singletons. Sequenced sample: peripheral blood. This sequence was found in a man aged 55 to 70 with acute or convalescent COVID-19. This chain links TRBV3-1 (or the pseudogene TRBV3-2) with TRBJ1-2, with D tentatively TRBD1 (6 bases). CDR3 DNA: TGTGCCAGCAGCCAGGATACAGGACAGTCTTCATATGGCTACACCTTC. It is translated as CASSQDTGQSSYGYTF.